The entry below gives a single T cell receptor (beta chain) sequence along with its context. The sample is drawn from a study of multiple sclerosis patients with progressive multifocal leukoencephalopathy. CDR1 and CDR2 (germline): LGHNA, YNFKEQ. The CDR3 consists of 16 residues. Trimming removed 0 bases from V and 6 bases from J; junction bases left unmatched: 9. Time point described: roughly 13 months of natalizumab therapy. The control group, sampled over time, had multiple sclerosis, received natalizumab and did not develop PML. Prior interferon beta treatment was universal, and the PML patients were all female. Sequencing was at survey level. Using immunoSEQ multiplex PCR, the repertoire was profiled, and TCRdb retains in-frame clones only, with some absent. This table has over 20,000 clones, 85% to 95% appearing once.

This sequence originates from a man aged 30 to 45 with multiple sclerosis. This rearrangement joins TRBV4-2 to TRBJ1-2, with TRBD1 identical over 8 bases. This material consisted of PBMCs, taken from a patient treated with natalizumab. CDR3 sequence: CASSQDIRGQWDGYTF. The CDR3 DNA is TGTGCCAGCAGCCAAGATATCAGGGGGCAATGGGATGGCTACACCTTC.